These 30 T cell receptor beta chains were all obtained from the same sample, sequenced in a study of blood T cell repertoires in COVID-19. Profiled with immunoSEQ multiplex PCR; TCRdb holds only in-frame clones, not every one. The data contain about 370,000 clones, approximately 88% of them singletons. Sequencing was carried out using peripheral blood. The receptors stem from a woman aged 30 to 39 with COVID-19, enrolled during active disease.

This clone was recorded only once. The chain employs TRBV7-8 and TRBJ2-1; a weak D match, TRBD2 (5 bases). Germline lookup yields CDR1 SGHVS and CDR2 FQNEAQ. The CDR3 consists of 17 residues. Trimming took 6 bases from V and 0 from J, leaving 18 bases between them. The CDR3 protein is CASSLGGGRYSYNEQFF. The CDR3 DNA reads TGTGCCAGCAGTCTAGGAGGCGGGCGATACTCCTACAATGAGCAGTTCTTC.

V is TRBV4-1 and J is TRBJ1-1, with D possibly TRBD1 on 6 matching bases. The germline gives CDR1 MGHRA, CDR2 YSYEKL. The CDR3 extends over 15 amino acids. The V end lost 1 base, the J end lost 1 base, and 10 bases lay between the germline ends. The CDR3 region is CASSQGLQGNTEAFF. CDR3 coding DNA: TGCGCCAGCAGCCAAGGCCTACAGGGGAACACTGAAGCTTTCTTT.

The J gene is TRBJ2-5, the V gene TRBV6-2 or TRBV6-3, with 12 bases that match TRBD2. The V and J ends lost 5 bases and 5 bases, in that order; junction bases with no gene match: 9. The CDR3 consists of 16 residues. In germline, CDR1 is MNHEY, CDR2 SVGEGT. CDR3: CASSRYLAGGHETQYF. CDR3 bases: TGTGCCAGCAGTCGTTACCTAGCGGGGGGGCACGAGACCCAGTACTTC.

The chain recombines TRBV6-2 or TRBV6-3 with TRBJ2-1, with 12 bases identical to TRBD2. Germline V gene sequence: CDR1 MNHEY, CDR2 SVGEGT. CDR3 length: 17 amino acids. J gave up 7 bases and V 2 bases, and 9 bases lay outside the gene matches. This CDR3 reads CASSYGRLAGVTNEQFF. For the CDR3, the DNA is TGTGCCAGCAGTTACGGAAGACTAGCGGGAGTAACGAATGAGCAGTTCTTC.

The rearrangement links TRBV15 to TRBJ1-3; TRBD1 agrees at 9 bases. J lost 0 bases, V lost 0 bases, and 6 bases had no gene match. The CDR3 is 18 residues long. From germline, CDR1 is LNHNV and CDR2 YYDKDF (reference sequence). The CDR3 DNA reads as TGTGCCACCAGCAGAGACCGGACAGGGGCTTTCTCTGGAAACACCATATATTTT. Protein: CATSRDRTGAFSGNTIYF. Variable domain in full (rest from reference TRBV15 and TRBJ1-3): DAMVIQNPRYQVTQFGKPVTLSCSQTLNHNVMYWYQQKSSQAPKLLFHYYDKDFNNEADTPDNFQSRRPNTSFCFLDIRSPGLGDTAMYLCATSRDRTGAFSGNTIYFGEGSWLTVV.

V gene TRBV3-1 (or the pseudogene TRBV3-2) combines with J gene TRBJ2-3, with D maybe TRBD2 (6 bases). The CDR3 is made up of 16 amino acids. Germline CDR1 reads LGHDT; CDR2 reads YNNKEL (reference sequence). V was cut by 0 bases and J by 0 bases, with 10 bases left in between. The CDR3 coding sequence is TGTGCCAGCAGCCAAGAGGCTAGCGTTAGCACAGATACGCAGTATTTT. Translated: CASSQEASVSTDTQYF.

The CDR3 sequence: CASNFRDTQYF. The CDR3 bases are TGTGCCAGCAACTTTCGGGATACGCAGTATTTT. The rearrangement uses TRBV28 and TRBJ2-3; D is ambiguous. Trimming took 7 bases from V and 6 from J, leaving 8 bases between them. Germline V gives CDR1 MDHEN, CDR2 SYDVKM. The CDR3 spans 11 residues.

CDR3 in amino acids: CASSPSDRVYEQYF. The CDR3 DNA is TGTGCCAGCAGCCCGTCGGACAGGGTCTACGAGCAGTACTTC. V is TRBV13 and J is TRBJ2-7; 8 positions match TRBD1. The germline V gene has CDR1 PRHDT and CDR2 FYEKMQ (reference sequence). V was clipped by 5 bases and J by 3 bases; unmatched bases: 6. This CDR3 has 14 residues.

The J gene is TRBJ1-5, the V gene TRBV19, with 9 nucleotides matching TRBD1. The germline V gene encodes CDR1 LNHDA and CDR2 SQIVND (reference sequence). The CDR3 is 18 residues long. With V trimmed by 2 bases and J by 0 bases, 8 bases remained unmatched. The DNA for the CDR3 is TGTGCCAGTAGTATAACAGGGGGCGACTTTTATAGCAATCAGCCCCAGCATTTT. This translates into CASSITGGDFYSNQPQHF.

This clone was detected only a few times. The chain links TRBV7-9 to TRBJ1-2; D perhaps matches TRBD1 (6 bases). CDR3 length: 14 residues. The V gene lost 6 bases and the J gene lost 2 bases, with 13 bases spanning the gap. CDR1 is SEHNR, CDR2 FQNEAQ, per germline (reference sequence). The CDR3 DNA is TGTGCCAGCAGAGCGGACAGCTTCAACTATGGCTACACCTTC. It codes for CASRADSFNYGYTF.

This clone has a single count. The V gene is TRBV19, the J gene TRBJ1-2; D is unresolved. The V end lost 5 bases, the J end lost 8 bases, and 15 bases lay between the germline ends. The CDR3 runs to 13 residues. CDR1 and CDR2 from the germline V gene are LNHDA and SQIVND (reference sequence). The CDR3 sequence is CASSPREKSGYTF. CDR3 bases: TGTGCCAGTAGTCCCCGGGAAAAGTCCGGCTACACCTTC.

The CDR3 region is CASSPQGFNANTGELFF. As DNA, the CDR3 is TGTGCCAGCAGCCCTCAGGGATTTAACGCGAACACCGGGGAGCTGTTTTTT. V and J are TRBV4-2 and TRBJ2-2, with D perhaps matching TRBD1 (5 bases). V lost 4 bases and J lost 0, with 15 bases in between. Germline CDR1 LGHNA, CDR2 YNFKEQ. The CDR3 has 17 amino acids.

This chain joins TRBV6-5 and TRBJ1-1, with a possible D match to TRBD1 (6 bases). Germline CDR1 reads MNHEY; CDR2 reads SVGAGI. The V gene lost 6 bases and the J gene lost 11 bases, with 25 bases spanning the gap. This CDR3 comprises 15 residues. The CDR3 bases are TGTGCCAGCAGCACCAAGAGTGGGGGCTGGGTAGGGGCTTTCTTT. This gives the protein CASSTKSGGWVGAFF.

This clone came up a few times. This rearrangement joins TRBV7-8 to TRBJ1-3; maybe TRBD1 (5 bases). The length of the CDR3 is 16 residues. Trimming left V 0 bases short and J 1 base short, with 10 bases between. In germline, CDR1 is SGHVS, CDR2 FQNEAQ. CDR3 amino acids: CASSLAEGSSGNTIYF. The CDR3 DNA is TGTGCCAGCAGCTTAGCGGAGGGGAGTTCTGGAAACACCATATATTTT.

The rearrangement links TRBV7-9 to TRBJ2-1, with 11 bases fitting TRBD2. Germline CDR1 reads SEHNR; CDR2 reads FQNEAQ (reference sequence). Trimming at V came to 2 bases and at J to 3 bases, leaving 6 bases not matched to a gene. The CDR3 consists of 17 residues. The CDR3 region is CASSLSPSGGIYNEQFF. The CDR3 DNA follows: TGTGCCAGCAGCTTATCCCCTAGCGGGGGGATCTACAATGAGCAGTTCTTC. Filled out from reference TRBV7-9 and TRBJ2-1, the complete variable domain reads DTGVSQNPRHKITKRGQNVTFRCDPISEHNRLYWYRQTLGQGPEFLTYFQNEAQLEKSRLLSDRFSAERPKGSFSTLEIQRTEQGDSAMYLCASSLSPSGGIYNEQFFGPGTRLTVL.

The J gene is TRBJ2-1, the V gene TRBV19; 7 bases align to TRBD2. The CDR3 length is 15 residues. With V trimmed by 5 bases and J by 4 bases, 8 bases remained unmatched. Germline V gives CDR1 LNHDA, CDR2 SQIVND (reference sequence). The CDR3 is CASSLWGGSYNEQFF. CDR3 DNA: TGTGCCAGTAGTCTATGGGGGGGGTCGTACAATGAGCAGTTCTTC.

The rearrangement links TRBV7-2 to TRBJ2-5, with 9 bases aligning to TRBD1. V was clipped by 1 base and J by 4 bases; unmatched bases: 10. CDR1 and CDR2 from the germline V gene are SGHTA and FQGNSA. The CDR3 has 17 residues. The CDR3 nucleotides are TGTGCCAGCAGCTTAGTGACAGGGGGTCTGTCGGGAGAGACCCAGTACTTC. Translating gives CASSLVTGGLSGETQYF. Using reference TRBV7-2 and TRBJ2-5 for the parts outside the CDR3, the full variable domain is GAGVSQSPSNKVTEKGKDVELRCDPISGHTALYWYRQSLGQGLEFLIYFQGNSAPDKSGLPSDRFSAERTGGSVSTLTIQRTQQEDSAVYLCASSLVTGGLSGETQYFGPGTRLLVL.

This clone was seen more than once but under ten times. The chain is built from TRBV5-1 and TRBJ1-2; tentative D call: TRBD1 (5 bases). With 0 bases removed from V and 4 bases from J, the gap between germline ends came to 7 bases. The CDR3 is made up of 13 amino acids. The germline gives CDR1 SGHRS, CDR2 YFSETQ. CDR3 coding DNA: TGCGCCAGCAGCTTGGAAAGGGGCTATGGCTACACCTTC. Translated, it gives CASSLERGYGYTF. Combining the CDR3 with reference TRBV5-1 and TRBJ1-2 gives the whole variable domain KAGVTQTPRYLIKTRGQQVTLSCSPISGHRSVSWYQQTPGQGLQFLFEYFSETQRNKGNFPGRFSGRQFSNSRSEMNVSTLELGDSALYLCASSLERGYGYTFGSGTRLTVV.

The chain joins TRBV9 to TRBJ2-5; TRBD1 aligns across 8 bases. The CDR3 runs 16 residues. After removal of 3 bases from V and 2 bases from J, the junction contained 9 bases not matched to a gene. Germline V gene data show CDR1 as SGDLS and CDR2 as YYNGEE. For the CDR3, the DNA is TGTGCCAGCAGCGAAGGGATCGGGACAGGACAAGAGACCCAGTACTTC. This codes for CASSEGIGTGQETQYF.

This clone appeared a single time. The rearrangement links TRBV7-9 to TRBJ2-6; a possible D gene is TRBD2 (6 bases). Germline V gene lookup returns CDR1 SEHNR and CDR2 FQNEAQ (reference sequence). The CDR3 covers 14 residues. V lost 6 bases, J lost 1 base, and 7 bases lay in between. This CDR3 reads CASSGRSGANVLTF. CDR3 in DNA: TGTGCCAGCAGTGGGAGGTCTGGGGCCAACGTCCTGACTTTC.

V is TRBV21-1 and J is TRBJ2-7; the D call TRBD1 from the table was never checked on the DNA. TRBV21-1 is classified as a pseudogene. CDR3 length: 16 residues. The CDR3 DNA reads TGTGCCAGCATTCTCCTCAGACAGGGTCGTAGAGGCGAGCAGTACGTC. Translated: CASILLRQGRRGEQYV.

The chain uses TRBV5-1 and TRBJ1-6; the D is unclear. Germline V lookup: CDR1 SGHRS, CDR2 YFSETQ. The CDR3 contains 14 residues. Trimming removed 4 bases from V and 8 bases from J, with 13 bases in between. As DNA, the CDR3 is TGCGCCAGCAGCCTCACGGTCGCGGATTCACCCCTCCACTTT. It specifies CASSLTVADSPLHF.

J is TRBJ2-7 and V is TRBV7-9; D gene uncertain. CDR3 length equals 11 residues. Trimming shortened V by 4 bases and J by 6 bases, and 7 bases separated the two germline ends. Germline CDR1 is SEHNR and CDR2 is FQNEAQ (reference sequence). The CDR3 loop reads CASSYGLEQYV. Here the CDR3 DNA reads TGTGCCAGCAGCTATGGGCTCGAGCAGTACGTC.

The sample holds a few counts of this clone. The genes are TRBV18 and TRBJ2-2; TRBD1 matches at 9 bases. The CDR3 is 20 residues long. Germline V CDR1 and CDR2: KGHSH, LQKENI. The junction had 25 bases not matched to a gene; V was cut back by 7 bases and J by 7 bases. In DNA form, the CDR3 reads TGTGCCAGCTTGAAGACGACGCCGGGACAGGGATCCCCCAGGGACGGGGAGCTGTTTTTT. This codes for CASLKTTPGQGSPRDGELFF.

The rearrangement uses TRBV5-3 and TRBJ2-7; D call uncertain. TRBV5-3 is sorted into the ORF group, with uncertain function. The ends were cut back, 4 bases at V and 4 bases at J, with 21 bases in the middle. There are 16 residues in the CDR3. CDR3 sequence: CARSPENTPCIYEQYV. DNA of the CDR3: TGTGCCAGAAGCCCGGAGAATACCCCTTGTATTTACGAGCAGTACGTC.

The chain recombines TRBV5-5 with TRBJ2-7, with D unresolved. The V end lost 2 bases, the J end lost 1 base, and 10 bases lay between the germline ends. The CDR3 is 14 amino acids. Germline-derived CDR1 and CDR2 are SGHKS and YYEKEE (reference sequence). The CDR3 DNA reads TGTGCCAGCAGCTTCCCGACTGATTCCTACGAGCAGTACGTC. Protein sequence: CASSFPTDSYEQYV.

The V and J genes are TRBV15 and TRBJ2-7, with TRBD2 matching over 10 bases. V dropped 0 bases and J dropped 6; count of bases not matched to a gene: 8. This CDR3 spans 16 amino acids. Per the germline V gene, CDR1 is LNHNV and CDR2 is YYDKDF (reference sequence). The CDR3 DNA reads TGTGCCACCAGCAGAGATCGAGCGGGAGGGCTCCGCGAGCAGTACGTC. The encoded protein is CATSRDRAGGLREQYV.

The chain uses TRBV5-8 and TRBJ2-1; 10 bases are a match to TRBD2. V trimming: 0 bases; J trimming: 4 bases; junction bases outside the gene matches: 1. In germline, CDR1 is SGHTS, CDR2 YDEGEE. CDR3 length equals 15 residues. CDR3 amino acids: CASSLVAGGYNEQFF. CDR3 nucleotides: TGTGCCAGCAGCTTGGTAGCGGGAGGTTACAATGAGCAGTTCTTC.

This CDR3 reads CASSSTTANTGELFF. The CDR3 DNA is TGTGCCAGCTCATCGACCACAGCGAACACCGGGGAGCTGTTTTTT. The rearrangement uses TRBV18 and TRBJ2-2; no clear D. The CDR3 loop spans 15 amino acids. Deletions cut 5 bases from V and 0 bases from J, with 10 bases between. Germline V gene data show CDR1 as KGHSH and CDR2 as LQKENI.

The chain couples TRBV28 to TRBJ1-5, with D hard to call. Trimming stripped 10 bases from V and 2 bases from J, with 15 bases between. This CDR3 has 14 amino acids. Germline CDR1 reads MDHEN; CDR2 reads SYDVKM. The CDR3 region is CATTPSARNQPQHF. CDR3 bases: TGTGCCACAACGCCTTCTGCGCGCAATCAGCCCCAGCATTTT.